The sequence of this T cell receptor beta chain was determined in a study of blood T cell repertoires in COVID-19 (dated by TCRdb to the early 2020s). As for the study more broadly: Samples covering the acute and convalescent phases of COVID-19 were provided by collaborators in the United States, Italy and Spain. The material from the prospective study consisted of cDNA or gDNA derived from T cells, B-cell-depleted T cells, or PBMCs. Subjects who had been exposed to COVID-19, were actively infected with it, or had recovered from it provided the deeply sampled blood TCRbeta repertoires that made up the dataset. The repertoires were released in a freely available public database meant as a resource for research on the immune response to SARS-CoV-2. Samples were obtained from the ongoing ImmuneRACE study (first 160 participants) and from over 1,000 subjects provided by 6 global collaborators. Sample metadata almost always included a de-identified subject ID, COVID-19 status, age in years and sex. Where HLA class I and class II types were available, the types were taken from metadata supplied by the sample provider, not from assay-based typing.

Points the paper makes about the study in general: The quantity of clinical and demographic metadata differed by source and by participant and was supplied without curation.

About this clone: The target of this receptor is not known. Base qualities are missing; no much larger clone stands one base away.

V drops 3 bases and J drops 1 base, leaving 6 bases in between. The CDR3, cysteine through phenylalanine, is 13 amino acids long. The entry retains the CDR3 DNA only, 39 bases that are in frame from base 1. Sequences KGHDR (CDR1) and SFDVKD (CDR2) are obtained from the germline V gene. A second Seattle source provided samples from volunteer blood donors who had recovered from COVID-19. Each collaborating institution followed its own protocols to collect whole blood in K2EDTA tubes. Collaborator samples were shipped for TCRbeta analysis as frozen whole blood, isolated PBMCs, or DNA extracted from either sample type. TCRbeta CDR3 regions were amplified from genomic DNA using the immunoSEQ Assay, a bias-controlled multiplex PCR. Turning to the authors' computational methods: Nucleated cell counts per sample were estimated from amplification of reference gene primers within the assay. Sequence reads were collapsed and filtered to measure the absolute abundance of every unique TCRbeta CDR3 rearrangement. For each sample, productive Simpson clonality was calculated as the square root of Simpson's diversity index over productive rearrangements. Sourced from immuneACCESS, this table was stored by TCRdb with only in-frame sequences that have V and J called. A share of the clones is absent; for the studies checked, an unresolved V gene accounts for under half, and the remainder has no known explanation. The D gene and trimming were derived from the DNA, and the V and J assignments and clone size from that table. The sample contains about 150,000 clones, approximately 82% of them found a single time. Jointly, the top ten make up under 15% of the sample.

This receptor was identified in a man between 65 and 85 years old who had recovered from COVID-19. Specimen: peripheral blood. The rearrangement joined TRBV24-1 to TRBJ2-7; matching of 5 bases hints at TRBD1 as the D gene. The sequence in DNA is TGTGCCACCAGTGATCAGGGATCCTACGAGCAGTACTTC. Its coded protein is CATSDQGSYEQYF.